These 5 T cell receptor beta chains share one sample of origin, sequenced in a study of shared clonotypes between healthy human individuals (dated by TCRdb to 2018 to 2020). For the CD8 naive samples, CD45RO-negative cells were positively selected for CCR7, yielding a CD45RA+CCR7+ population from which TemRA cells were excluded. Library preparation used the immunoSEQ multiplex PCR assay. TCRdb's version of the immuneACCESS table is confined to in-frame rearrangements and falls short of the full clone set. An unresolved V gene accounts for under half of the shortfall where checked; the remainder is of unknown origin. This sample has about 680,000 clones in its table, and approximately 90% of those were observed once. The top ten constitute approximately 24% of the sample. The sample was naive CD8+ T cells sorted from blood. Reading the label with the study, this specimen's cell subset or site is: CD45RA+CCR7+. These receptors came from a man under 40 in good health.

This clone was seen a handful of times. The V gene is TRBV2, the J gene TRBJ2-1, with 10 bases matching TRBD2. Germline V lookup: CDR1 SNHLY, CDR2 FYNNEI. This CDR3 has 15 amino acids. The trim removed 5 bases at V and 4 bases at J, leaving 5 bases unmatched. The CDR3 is CASSHTSGVYNEQFF. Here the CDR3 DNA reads TGTGCCAGCAGTCACACTAGCGGGGTATACAATGAGCAGTTCTTC. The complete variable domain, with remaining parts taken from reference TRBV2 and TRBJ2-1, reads EPEVTQTPSHQVTQMGQEVILRCVPISNHLYFYWYRQILGQKVEFLVSFYNNEISEKSEIFDDQFSVERPDGSNFTLKIRSTKLEDSAMYFCASSHTSGVYNEQFFGPGTRLTVL.

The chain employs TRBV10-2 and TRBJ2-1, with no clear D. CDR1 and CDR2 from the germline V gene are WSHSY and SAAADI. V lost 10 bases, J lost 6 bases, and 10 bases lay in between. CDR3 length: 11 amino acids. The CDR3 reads CATMYGNEQFF. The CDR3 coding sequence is TGCGCCACGATGTATGGCAATGAGCAGTTCTTC.

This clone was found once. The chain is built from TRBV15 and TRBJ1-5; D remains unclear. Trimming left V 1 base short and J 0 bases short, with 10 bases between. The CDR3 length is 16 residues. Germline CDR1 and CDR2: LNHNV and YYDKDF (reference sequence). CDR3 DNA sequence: TGTGCCACCAGCAGAGTCGGAAGATATAGCAATCAGCCCCAGCATTTT. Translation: CATSRVGRYSNQPQHF.

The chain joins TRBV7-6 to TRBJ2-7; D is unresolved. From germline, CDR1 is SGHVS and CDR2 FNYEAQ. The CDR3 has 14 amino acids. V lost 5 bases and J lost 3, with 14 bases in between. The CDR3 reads CASSVSGFYYEQYF. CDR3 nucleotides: TGTGCCAGCAGCGTAAGTGGATTTTACTACGAGCAGTACTTC.

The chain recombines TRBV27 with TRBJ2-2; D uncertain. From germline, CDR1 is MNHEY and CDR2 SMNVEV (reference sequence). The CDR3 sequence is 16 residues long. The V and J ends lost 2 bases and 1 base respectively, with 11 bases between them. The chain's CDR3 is CASSLLGIGNTGELFF. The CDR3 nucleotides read TGTGCCAGCAGTTTACTGGGAATCGGGAACACCGGGGAGCTGTTTTTT.